This T cell receptor (beta chain) was retrieved from a study of T cell responses to AZD1222 COVID-19 vaccine. Points from the study as a whole: Mostly white British, mostly female donors; authors suggested clonal diversity may be underestimated. Only a handful of people who got AZD1222 tested seropositive at baseline. There were repertoire samples only from the period after the peak T cell response.

As concerns this clone: The antigen is unknown.

Researchers grouped second doses given at about 4 or about 12 weeks into one pool. Method: immunoSEQ multiplex PCR; TCRdb's copy keeps in-frame clones and lacks some. The table shows about 52,000 clones, with roughly 86% occurring only once. Germline V lookup: CDR1 SGHRS, CDR2 YFSETQ. The CDR3 has 17 residues. V lost 4 bases, J lost 4 bases, and 9 bases stayed unmatched. The sample consisted of peripheral blood, taken 28 days after the second AZD1222 dose. This receptor was identified in an adult who received the AZD1222 COVID-19 vaccine. The V gene is TRBV5-1, the J gene TRBJ2-3; TRBD2 agrees at 13 bases. In nucleotides, the CDR3 is TGCGCCAGCAGCCTAACTAGCGGGAGGGCCCTCGCAGATACGCAGTATTTT. Amino acid sequence: CASSLTSGRALADTQYF.